This entry lists 13 T cell receptor beta chains sequenced from one sample in a study of cytomegalovirus exposure and HLA in healthy donors. Primers: 60 Vbeta forward and 13 Jbeta reverse. Only in-frame clones appear in the TCRdb table, and some are missing; sequencing was by immunoSEQ multiplex PCR. Its table lists under 95,000 clones. Sample: PBMCs. These TCRs come from a female donor in good health and CMV-seropositive.

The gene calls are TRBV6-5 and TRBJ2-7; possibly TRBD2 for D (5 bases). V lost 0 bases and J 4 bases, leaving 13 bases between the germline ends. Germline V gene sequence: CDR1 MNHEY, CDR2 SVGAGI. The CDR3 loop spans 15 amino acids. The CDR3 nucleotides are TGTGCCAGCAGTTACTCGGCTAGCTCTGGGTACGAGCAGTACTTC. Translating gives CASSYSASSGYEQYF.

The J gene is TRBJ2-7, the V gene TRBV7-8; D may be TRBD1 (7 bases). The germline gives CDR1 SGHVS, CDR2 FQNEAQ. V was pared by 4 bases and J by 3 bases, with 16 bases between. CDR3 length: 15 amino acids. CDR3: CASSSTRQGGYEQYF. The CDR3 DNA reads TGTGCCAGCAGCTCGACACGTCAGGGGGGCTACGAGCAGTACTTC.

This chain connects TRBV2 to TRBJ2-7, with D maybe TRBD1 (5 bases). This CDR3 has 16 amino acids. The germline gives CDR1 SNHLY, CDR2 FYNNEI. The ends were cut back, 2 bases at V and 0 bases at J, with 14 bases in the middle. Written as DNA, the CDR3 is TGTGCCAGCAGTGAATTGAGTCAGGGCGGCTCCTACGAGCAGTACTTC. Translated: CASSELSQGGSYEQYF.

The V gene is TRBV29-1, the J gene TRBJ1-2, with TRBD1 matching 7 bases. The CDR3 has 14 residues. With V trimmed by 6 bases and J by 0 bases, 7 bases remained unmatched. From germline, CDR1 is SQVTM and CDR2 ANQGSEA. Here the CDR3 reads CSVPRGPANYGYTF. CDR3 in DNA: TGCAGCGTACCGAGGGGGCCCGCTAACTATGGCTACACCTTC.

The chain joins TRBV6-5 to TRBJ2-3; 11 bases match TRBD2. V lost 5 bases to trimming and J lost 2 bases; unmatched junction nucleotides: 3. The CDR3 is 15 residues long. The germline gives CDR1 MNHEY, CDR2 SVGAGI. CDR3: CASSRLAGFTDTQYF. CDR3 in DNA: TGTGCCAGCAGTCGACTAGCGGGATTCACAGATACGCAGTATTTT.

The chain employs TRBV19 and TRBJ1-5; tentative D call: TRBD1 (6 bases). V gave up 4 bases and J gave up 4 bases, with 14 bases separating them. Germline V gene lookup returns CDR1 LNHDA and CDR2 SQIVND (reference sequence). This CDR3 comprises 15 residues. CDR3 sequence reads: CASSRVGQWNQPQHF. The CDR3 coding sequence is TGTGCCAGTAGTAGGGTTGGACAGTGGAATCAGCCCCAGCATTTT.

This sequence joins TRBV12-5 and TRBJ2-6, with D uncertain. Per the germline V gene, CDR1 is LGHNT and CDR2 is FRNRAP. V lost 2 bases and J 2 bases, leaving 10 bases between the germline ends. This CDR3 spans 16 amino acids. The DNA for the CDR3 is TGTGCTAGTGGTTTGCCTCAGGCTACTGGGGCCAACGTCCTGACTTTC. Residues: CASGLPQATGANVLTF.

The genes are TRBV9 and TRBJ2-7; 7 bases map to TRBD1. Germline V lookup: CDR1 SGDLS, CDR2 YYNGEE. The CDR3 contains 12 residues. Trimming at V came to 3 bases and at J to 7 bases, leaving 4 bases not matched to a gene. CDR3 in DNA: TGTGCCAGCAGCGGGTTGGACAGGGAGCAGTACTTC. Its protein is CASSGLDREQYF.

The chain couples TRBV13 to TRBJ2-1; 7 bases fit TRBD2. Trimming removed 2 bases from V and 4 bases from J; junction bases left unmatched: 14. The length of the CDR3 is 18 residues. Germline CDR1 PRHDT, CDR2 FYEKMQ (reference sequence). The chain's CDR3 is CASSLRRRGSSLYNEQFF. Written as DNA, the CDR3 is TGTGCCAGCAGCTTAAGACGGCGGGGGTCCTCCCTTTACAATGAGCAGTTCTTC.

V and J are TRBV6-5 and TRBJ2-7, with TRBD1 as a possible D gene (6 bases). Germline V gives CDR1 MNHEY, CDR2 SVGAGI. V was trimmed by 6 bases and J by 0 bases, leaving 15 bases between them. This CDR3 comprises 15 residues. The CDR3: CASRREQGSSYEQYF. Written as DNA, the CDR3 is TGTGCCAGCAGGCGAGAACAGGGCAGCTCCTACGAGCAGTACTTC.

The chain couples TRBV5-1 to TRBJ2-3; D may be TRBD2 (6 bases). CDR1 is SGHRS and CDR2 is YFSETQ in the germline V gene. The CDR3 extends over 14 amino acids. V was pared by 4 bases and J by 0 bases, with 9 bases between. The CDR3 here is CASSRLASTDTQYF. In DNA, the CDR3 is TGCGCCAGCAGCCGGCTAGCGAGCACAGATACGCAGTATTTT. Filled out from reference TRBV5-1 and TRBJ2-3, the complete variable domain reads KAGVTQTPRYLIKTRGQQVTLSCSPISGHRSVSWYQQTPGQGLQFLFEYFSETQRNKGNFPGRFSGRQFSNSRSEMNVSTLELGDSALYLCASSRLASTDTQYFGPGTRLTVL.

The chain couples TRBV5-1 to TRBJ2-3; 9 bases line up with TRBD1. The V gene's germline CDR1 is SGHRS and CDR2 YFSETQ. V lost 8 bases to trimming and J lost 4 bases; unmatched junction nucleotides: 8. The CDR3 is 14 residues long. The CDR3 DNA sequence: TGCGCCAGTAGACAACAGGGGGCGTCAGATACGCAGTATTTT. This encodes CASRQQGASDTQYF. Full variable domain (rest looked up from reference TRBV5-1 and TRBJ2-3): KAGVTQTPRYLIKTRGQQVTLSCSPISGHRSVSWYQQTPGQGLQFLFEYFSETQRNKGNFPGRFSGRQFSNSRSEMNVSTLELGDSALYLCASRQQGASDTQYFGPGTRLTVL.

The chain uses TRBV11-3 and TRBJ1-1; tentatively, D is TRBD1 (6 bases). CDR3 length: 15 residues. CDR1 is SGHNT, CDR2 YENEEA, per germline. Trimming took off 1 base at V and 0 bases at J, with 9 bases between the two ends. This CDR3 reads CASSLVRGMNTEAFF. The CDR3 bases are TGTGCCAGCAGCTTAGTGAGGGGGATGAACACTGAAGCTTTCTTT.